Only a few counts were recorded for the clone carrying this TCR beta chain. What it recognizes is unknown. The data belong to a study of T cell repertoires in cytomegalovirus infection. Overall study findings and caveats: Ex vivo responses were dominated by HLA-C-restricted CMV-specific TCR beta clonotypes.

Each CDR3 protein gets one entry after TCRdb re-called the reads with MiXCR. The sample lists 360,000 or so distinct CDR3 sequences, just under 35% seen once, with about 13% in the top ten. This clonotype was obtained from a human donor in good health (CMV status not recorded). Some clones in this sample may be carry-over from other donors' samples. The sample here was cultured PBMCs, taken from culture after CMV antigen stimulation.

This chain's CDR3 is CASSFGRWMNTEAFF. The CDR3, as DNA: TGTGCCAGCAGCTTCGGACGGTGGATGAACACTGAAGCTTTCTTT. The chain couples TRBV7-2 to TRBJ1-1, with D unclear. Looked up from germline, CDR1 is SGHTA and CDR2 is FQGNSA. V was cut by 3 bases and J by 0 bases, with 11 bases left in between. The CDR3 runs to 15 residues.